One sample yielded the 15 T cell receptor beta chains listed below, sequenced in a study of control samples from healthy donors and cancer patients. TCRdb's table, derived via immunoSEQ multiplex PCR, lists solely in-frame clones and lacks some. The sample consists of 100,000 to 150,000 clones, around nine tenths of them appearing once. The sample was blood. The receptors come from a man aged 30-40 years in good health.

The V call is TRBV11-2, the J call TRBJ1-2; no reliable D call. This CDR3 has 14 amino acids. V lost 0 bases and J lost 5, with 10 bases in between. Germline CDR1 is SGHAT and CDR2 is FQNNGV. Here the CDR3 DNA reads TGTGCCAGCAGCTTAGATCTTGGGCCTTATGGCTACACCTTC. Encoded protein: CASSLDLGPYGYTF.

V usage is TRBV6-5 and J usage is TRBJ1-5; D is possibly TRBD1 (6 bases). Germline V lookup: CDR1 MNHEY, CDR2 SVGAGI. V shed 2 bases and J shed 4 bases, with 12 bases lying between them. The CDR3 contains 15 residues. The CDR3 loop is CASSYPRGENQPQHF. The CDR3, as DNA: TGTGCCAGCAGTTACCCTAGGGGGGAGAATCAGCCCCAGCATTTT.

On this clone: Other DNA sequences from this sample encode an identical CDR3 as well. This rearrangement joins TRBV5-1 to TRBJ1-5; TRBD1 is a possible D gene (5 bases). Germline values: CDR1 SGHRS, CDR2 YFSETQ. This CDR3 region has 15 residues. Trimming pared 0 bases from V and 3 bases from J, leaving 10 bases between. The CDR3 DNA reads as TGCGCCAGCAGCTTGGGGCAGGGTGCCAATCAGCCCCAGCATTTT. Encoded protein: CASSLGQGANQPQHF.

The J gene is TRBJ1-3, the V gene TRBV7-9; D gene ambiguous. The CDR3 runs to 15 residues. Between the trimmed V and J ends, which lost 2 bases and 0 bases, there was a span of 8 bases. Germline-derived CDR1 and CDR2 are SEHNR and FQNEAQ (reference sequence). CDR3 amino acids: CASSLTGSSGNTIYF. The DNA for the CDR3 is TGTGCCAGCAGCTTAACGGGAAGCTCTGGAAACACCATATATTTT.

The CDR3, as DNA: TGCGCCAGCAGCTGGGGACTCGAACAGTTCTTC. The encoded protein is CASSWGLEQFF. The gene calls are TRBV5-1 and TRBJ2-1; TRBD2 is a possible D gene (6 bases). Trimming took off 3 bases at V and 13 bases at J, with 11 bases between the two ends. The CDR3 has 11 residues. In germline, CDR1 is SGHRS, CDR2 YFSETQ. The full variable domain, rest sourced from reference TRBV5-1 and TRBJ2-1, is KAGVTQTPRYLIKTRGQQVTLSCSPISGHRSVSWYQQTPGQGLQFLFEYFSETQRNKGNFPGRFSGRQFSNSRSEMNVSTLELGDSALYLCASSWGLEQFFGPGTRLTVL.

The chain employs TRBV5-8 and TRBJ1-2, with 7 positions matching TRBD1. The CDR3 loop spans 18 amino acids. V gave up 0 bases and J gave up 1 base; unmatched junction bases: 12. Per germline, CDR1 SGHTS and CDR2 YDEGEE. CDR3 nucleotides: TGTGCCAGCAGCTTGGACCGATTGTCTACAGGGGATAACTATGGCTACACCTTC. This codes for CASSLDRLSTGDNYGYTF.

The chain carries TRBV5-4 and TRBJ1-1, with a tentative D call TRBD1 (5 bases). Trimming shortened V by 8 bases and J by 3 bases, and 5 bases separated the two germline ends. The V gene's germline CDR1 is SGHNT and CDR2 YYREEE (reference sequence). This CDR3 region has 10 residues. The CDR3 bases are TGTGCCAGGGGGGACACTGAAGCTTTCTTT. This encodes CARGDTEAFF. Full variable domain (outside the CDR3, taken from reference TRBV5-4 and TRBJ1-1): ETGVTQSPTHLIKTRGQQVTLRCSSQSGHNTVSWYQQALGQGPQFIFQYYREEENGRGNFPPRFSGLQFPNYSSELNVNALELDDSALYLCARGDTEAFFGQGTRLTVV.

The rearrangement joins TRBV30 to TRBJ1-1, with D perhaps TRBD1 (5 bases). This CDR3 contains 13 residues. CDR1 GTSNPN and CDR2 SVGIG come from the germline V gene (reference sequence). V dropped 5 bases and J dropped 4 bases, with 14 bases sitting between them. CDR3: CAWSNGGFTEAFF. CDR3 in DNA: TGTGCCTGGTCTAACGGGGGGTTCACTGAAGCTTTCTTT.

J is TRBJ1-1 and V is TRBV9, with 10 bases lining up with TRBD1. Germline V CDR1 and CDR2: SGDLS, YYNGEE. Losses at the gene ends were 0 bases for V and 0 bases for J; bases not matched to a gene: 5. CDR3 size: 17 residues. The CDR3 nucleotides are TGTGCCAGCAGCGTAGCCGGGACAGGGGATTTGAACACTGAAGCTTTCTTT. This translates into CASSVAGTGDLNTEAFF.

The chain links TRBV27 to TRBJ2-1; 7 bases line up with TRBD1. Losses at the gene ends were 4 bases for V and 0 bases for J; bases not matched to a gene: 3. The CDR3 spans 15 residues. Germline CDR1 reads MNHEY; CDR2 reads SMNVEV (reference sequence). CDR3 loop: CASSSTGNSYNEQFF. The CDR3, as DNA: TGTGCCAGCAGTTCGACAGGGAACTCCTACAATGAGCAGTTCTTC.

This chain links TRBV18 with TRBJ1-1; a weak D match, TRBD1 (5 bases). Germline-derived CDR1 and CDR2 are KGHSH and LQKENI. The V end was cut by 3 bases, the J end by 3 bases, with 23 bases between. This CDR3 contains 18 residues. The CDR3 reads CASSPESGFGATDTEAFF. The CDR3 region has the DNA TGTGCCAGCTCACCGGAGTCTGGGTTTGGGGCTACGGACACTGAAGCTTTCTTT.

The CDR3 DNA reads TGTGCCAGCAGCGTATCGAAGGGGGTGAGGGATGAAAAACTGTTTTTT. It encodes CASSVSKGVRDEKLFF. The gene calls are TRBV9 and TRBJ1-4; D is possibly TRBD1 (6 bases). CDR1 and CDR2 from the germline V gene are SGDLS and YYNGEE. The CDR3 is made up of 16 amino acids. Trimming pared 1 base from V and 6 bases from J, leaving 16 bases between.

The chain couples TRBV5-5 to TRBJ1-1; 7 bases align to TRBD1. CDR3 length: 13 amino acids. Germline CDR1 reads SGHKS; CDR2 reads YYEKEE (reference sequence). V was clipped by 4 bases and J by 4 bases; unmatched bases: 4. CDR3 sequence (DNA): TGTGCCAGCAGCGAAGGACAGGTCACTGAAGCTTTCTTT. It codes for CASSEGQVTEAFF.

This clone was found a few times. The gene calls are TRBV30 and TRBJ1-4, with a tentative D call TRBD1 (5 bases). CDR3 length: 15 residues. Germline-derived CDR1 and CDR2 are GTSNPN and SVGIG (reference sequence). Trimming took 0 bases from V and 2 from J, leaving 10 bases between them. CDR3 coding DNA: TGTGCCTGGAGTGTAGGGGCAGGCACTAATGAAAAACTGTTTTTT. Its translation: CAWSVGAGTNEKLFF.

This CDR3 is CASSLDKTAYQETQYF. The CDR3 bases are TGTGCCAGCAGCTTAGATAAAACAGCGTACCAAGAGACCCAGTACTTC. The chain joins TRBV11-2 to TRBJ2-5; D unclear. V was clipped by 0 bases and J by 0 bases, with 11 bases between them. Germline V gene lookup returns CDR1 SGHAT and CDR2 FQNNGV. The CDR3 extends over 16 amino acids. The variable domain in full, completed from reference TRBV11-2 and TRBJ2-5, reads EAGVAQSPRYKIIEKRQSVAFWCNPISGHATLYWYQQILGQGPKLLIQFQNNGVVDDSQLPKDRFSAERLKGVDSTLKIQPAKLEDSAVYLCASSLDKTAYQETQYFGPGTRLLVL.